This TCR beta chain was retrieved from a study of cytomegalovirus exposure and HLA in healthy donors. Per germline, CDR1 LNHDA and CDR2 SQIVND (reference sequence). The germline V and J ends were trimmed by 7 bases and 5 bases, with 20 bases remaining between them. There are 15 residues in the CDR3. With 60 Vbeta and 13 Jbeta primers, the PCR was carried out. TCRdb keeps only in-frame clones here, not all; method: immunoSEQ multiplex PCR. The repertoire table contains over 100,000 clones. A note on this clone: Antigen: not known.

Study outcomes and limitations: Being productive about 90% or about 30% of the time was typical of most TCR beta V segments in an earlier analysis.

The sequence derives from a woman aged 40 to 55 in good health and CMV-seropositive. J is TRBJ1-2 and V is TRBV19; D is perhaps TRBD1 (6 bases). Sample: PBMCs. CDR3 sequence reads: CASKAPGTPNYGYTF. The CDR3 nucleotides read TGTGCCAGTAAGGCTCCCGGGACACCCAATTATGGCTACACCTTC.